This TCR beta chain was sequenced for a study of control samples from healthy donors and cancer patients. Germline-derived CDR1 and CDR2 are MNHEY and SVGAGI. The CDR3 is 13 amino acids. V dropped 6 bases and J dropped 5 bases, with 13 bases sitting between them. Assay: immunoSEQ multiplex PCR; the TCRdb copy retains only in-frame clones and omits some. The sample records about 88,000 clones, approximately 95% being singletons. This TCR was sampled from a man between 18 and 29 years old in good health. This rearrangement joins TRBV6-5 to TRBJ1-2; weak D call: TRBD1 (5 bases). What was sequenced was blood. CDR3 region: CASRDPGGYGYTF. CDR3 nucleotide sequence: TGTGCCAGCAGAGATCCCGGGGGGTATGGCTACACCTTC.